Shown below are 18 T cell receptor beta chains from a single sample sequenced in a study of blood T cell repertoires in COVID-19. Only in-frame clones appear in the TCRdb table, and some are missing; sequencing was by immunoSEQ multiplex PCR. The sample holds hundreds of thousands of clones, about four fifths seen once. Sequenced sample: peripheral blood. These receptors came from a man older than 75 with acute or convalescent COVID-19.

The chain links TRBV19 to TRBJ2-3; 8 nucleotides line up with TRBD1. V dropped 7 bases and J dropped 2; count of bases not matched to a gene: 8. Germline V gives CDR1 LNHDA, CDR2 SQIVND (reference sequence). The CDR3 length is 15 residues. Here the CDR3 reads CASKPGQAFTDTQYF. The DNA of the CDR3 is TGTGCCAGTAAACCGGGACAGGCCTTCACAGATACGCAGTATTTT.

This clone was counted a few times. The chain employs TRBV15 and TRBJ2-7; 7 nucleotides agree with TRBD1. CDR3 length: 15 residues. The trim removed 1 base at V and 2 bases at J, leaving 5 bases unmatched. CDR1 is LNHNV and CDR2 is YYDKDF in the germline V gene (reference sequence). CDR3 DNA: TGTGCCACCAGCAGAGGGGGACAGATAGCCTACGAGCAGTACTTC. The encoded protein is CATSRGGQIAYEQYF.

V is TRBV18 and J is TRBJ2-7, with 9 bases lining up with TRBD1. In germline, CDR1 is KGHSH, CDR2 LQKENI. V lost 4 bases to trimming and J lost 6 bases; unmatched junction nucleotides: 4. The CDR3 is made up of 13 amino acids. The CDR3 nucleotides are TGTGCCAGCTCACTACAGGGGGCCTTCGAGCAGTACTTC. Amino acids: CASSLQGAFEQYF.

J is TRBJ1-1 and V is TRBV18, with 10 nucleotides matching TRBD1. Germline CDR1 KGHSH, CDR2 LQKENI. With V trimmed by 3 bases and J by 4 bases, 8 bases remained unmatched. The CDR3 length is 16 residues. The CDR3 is CASSPPVGQGSTEAFF. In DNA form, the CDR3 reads TGTGCCAGCTCACCGCCCGTGGGACAGGGGAGCACTGAAGCTTTCTTT.

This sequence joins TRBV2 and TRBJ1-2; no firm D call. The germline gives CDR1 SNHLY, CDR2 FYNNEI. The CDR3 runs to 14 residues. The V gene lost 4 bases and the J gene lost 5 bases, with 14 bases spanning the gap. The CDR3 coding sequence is TGTGCCAGCAGTGGATACCCAGACAAGTATGGCTACACCTTC. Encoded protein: CASSGYPDKYGYTF.

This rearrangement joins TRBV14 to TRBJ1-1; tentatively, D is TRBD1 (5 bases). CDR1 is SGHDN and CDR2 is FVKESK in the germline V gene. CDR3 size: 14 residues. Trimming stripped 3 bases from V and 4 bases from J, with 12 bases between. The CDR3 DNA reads TGTGCCAGCAGCCACCTGGTGGGGGGCACTGAAGCTTTCTTT. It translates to CASSHLVGGTEAFF.

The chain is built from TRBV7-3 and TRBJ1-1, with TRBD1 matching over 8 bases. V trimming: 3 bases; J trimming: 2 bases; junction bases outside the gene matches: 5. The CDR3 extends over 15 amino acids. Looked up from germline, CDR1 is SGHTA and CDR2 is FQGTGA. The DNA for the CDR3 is TGTGCCAGCAGCTTTCAAGGACAGGGTAACACTGAAGCTTTCTTT. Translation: CASSFQGQGNTEAFF.

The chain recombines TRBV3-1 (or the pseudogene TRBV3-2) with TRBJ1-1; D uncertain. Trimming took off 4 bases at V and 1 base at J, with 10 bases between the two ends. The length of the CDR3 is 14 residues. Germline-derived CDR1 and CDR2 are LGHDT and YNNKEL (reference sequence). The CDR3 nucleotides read TGTGCCAGCAGCCCTCCGACGGGGAACACTGAAGCTTTCTTT. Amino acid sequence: CASSPPTGNTEAFF.

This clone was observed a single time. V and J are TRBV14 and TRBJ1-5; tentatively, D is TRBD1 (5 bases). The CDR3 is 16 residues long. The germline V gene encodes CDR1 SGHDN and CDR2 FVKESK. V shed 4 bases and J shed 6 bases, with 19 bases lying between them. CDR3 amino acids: CASSLRDPEGSQPQHF. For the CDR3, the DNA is TGTGCCAGCAGCCTACGCGACCCGGAGGGGAGTCAGCCCCAGCATTTT.

DNA of the CDR3: TGTGCCAGCAGTACGCCAGACCGACAGGGACCGATGTGGAATGGCTACACCTTC. It translates to CASSTPDRQGPMWNGYTF. The chain has TRBV28 and TRBJ1-2; TRBD1 matches at 7 bases. Germline-derived CDR1 and CDR2 are MDHEN and SYDVKM. Trimming at V came to 5 bases and at J to 6 bases, leaving 21 bases not matched to a gene. The CDR3 totals 18 residues.

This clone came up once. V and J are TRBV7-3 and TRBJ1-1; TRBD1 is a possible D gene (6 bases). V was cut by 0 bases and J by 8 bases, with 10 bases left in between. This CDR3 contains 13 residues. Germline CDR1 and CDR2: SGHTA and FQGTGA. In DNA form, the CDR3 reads TGTGCCAGCAGCTTAACGACGGACAGCGAAGCTTTCTTT. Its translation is CASSLTTDSEAFF.

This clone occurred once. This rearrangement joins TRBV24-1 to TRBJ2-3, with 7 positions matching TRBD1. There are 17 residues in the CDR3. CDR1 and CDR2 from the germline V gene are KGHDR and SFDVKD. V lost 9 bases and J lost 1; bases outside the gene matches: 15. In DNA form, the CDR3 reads TGTGCCACCCAACCTGTAGGGGGCCGAGAAGGCACAGATACGCAGTATTTT. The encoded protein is CATQPVGGREGTDTQYF.

CDR3 sequence reads: CASSPSQYSYEQYF. For the CDR3, the DNA is TGTGCCAGCTCACCTTCCCAGTACTCCTACGAGCAGTACTTC. V and J are TRBV18 and TRBJ2-7; D uncertain. The V and J ends lost 3 bases and 0 bases respectively, with 9 bases between them. The germline gives CDR1 KGHSH, CDR2 LQKENI. The CDR3 spans 14 residues.

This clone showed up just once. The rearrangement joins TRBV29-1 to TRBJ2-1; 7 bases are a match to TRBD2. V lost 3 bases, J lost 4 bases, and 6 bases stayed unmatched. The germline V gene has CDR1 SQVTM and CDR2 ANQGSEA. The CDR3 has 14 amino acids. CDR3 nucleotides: TGCAGCGTTGATTCTAGCGGAAGATACAATGAGCAGTTCTTC. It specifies CSVDSSGRYNEQFF.

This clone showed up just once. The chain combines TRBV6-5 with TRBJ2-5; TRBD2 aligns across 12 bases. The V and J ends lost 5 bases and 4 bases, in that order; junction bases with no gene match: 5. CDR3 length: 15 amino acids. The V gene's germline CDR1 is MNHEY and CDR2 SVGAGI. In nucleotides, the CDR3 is TGTGCCAGCAGTCCCCAGACTAGCGGGAGAGAGACCCAGTACTTC. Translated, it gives CASSPQTSGRETQYF.

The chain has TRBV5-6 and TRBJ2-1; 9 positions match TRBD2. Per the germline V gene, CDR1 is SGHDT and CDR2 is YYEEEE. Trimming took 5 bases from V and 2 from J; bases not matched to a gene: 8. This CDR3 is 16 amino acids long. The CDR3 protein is CASRRTLAGTYNEQFF. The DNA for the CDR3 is TGTGCCAGCAGACGTACCCTAGCGGGGACCTACAATGAGCAGTTCTTC.

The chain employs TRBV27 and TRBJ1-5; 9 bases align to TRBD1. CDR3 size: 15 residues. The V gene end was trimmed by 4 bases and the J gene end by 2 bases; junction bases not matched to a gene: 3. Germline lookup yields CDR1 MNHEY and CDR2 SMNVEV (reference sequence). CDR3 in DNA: TGTGCCAGCAGTTGGGGACAGGGTGGCAATCAGCCCCAGCATTTT. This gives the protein CASSWGQGGNQPQHF.

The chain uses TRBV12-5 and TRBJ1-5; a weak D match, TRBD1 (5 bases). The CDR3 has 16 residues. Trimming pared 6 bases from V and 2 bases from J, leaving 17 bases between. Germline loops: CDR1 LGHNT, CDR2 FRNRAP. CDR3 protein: CASGLKTGPGNQPQHF. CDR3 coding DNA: TGTGCTAGTGGCCTCAAAACAGGTCCCGGCAATCAGCCCCAGCATTTT.